This T cell receptor (delta chain) was obtained from a study of gamma-delta chains in newborns, infants, children. The overall study: Microbial exposure reportedly drives polyclonal innate γδ T cell expansion after birth.

TCRdb re-called the reads through CATT. The sample consists of 3,000 or so delta-chain clones, 0.25% to 0.3% of them appearing once. In regard to this clone: A read error is likely here: a far larger clone is one base away.

Sequencing used blood. This TCR was sampled from a child who was a newborn, infant or young child, either healthy, febrile or measles-vaccinated (not recorded which).

The CDR3 sequence: CACDAESLLGESSWDARQMFF. The CDR3 nucleotides read TGTGCCTGTGACGCCGAGTCTTTACTGGGGGAGAGCTCCTGGGACGCCCGACAGATGTTTTTC. This chain joins TRDV2 and TRDJ3; 9 positions match TRDD3. CDR3 length equals 21 residues. The germline V gene encodes CDR1 GEAIGNYY and CDR2 EKD.